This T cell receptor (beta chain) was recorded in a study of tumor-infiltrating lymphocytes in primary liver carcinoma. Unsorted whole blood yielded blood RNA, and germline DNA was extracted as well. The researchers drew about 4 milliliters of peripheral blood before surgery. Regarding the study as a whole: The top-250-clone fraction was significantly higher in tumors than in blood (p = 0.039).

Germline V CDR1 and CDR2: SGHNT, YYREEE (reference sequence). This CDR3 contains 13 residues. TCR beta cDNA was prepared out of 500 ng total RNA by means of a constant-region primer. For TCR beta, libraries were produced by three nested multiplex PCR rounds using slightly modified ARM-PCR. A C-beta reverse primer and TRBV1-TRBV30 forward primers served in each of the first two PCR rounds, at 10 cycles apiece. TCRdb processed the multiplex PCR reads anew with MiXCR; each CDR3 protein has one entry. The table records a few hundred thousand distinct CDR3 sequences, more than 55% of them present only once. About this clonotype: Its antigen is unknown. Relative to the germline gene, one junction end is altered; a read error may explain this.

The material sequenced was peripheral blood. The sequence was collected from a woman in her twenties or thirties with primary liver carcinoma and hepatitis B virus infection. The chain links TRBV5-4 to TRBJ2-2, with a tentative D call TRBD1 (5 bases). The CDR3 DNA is TGTACCAGCAGCTTGGACATGTCCGGGGAGCTGTTTTTT. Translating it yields CTSSLDMSGELFF.